One sample yielded the 3 T cell receptor beta chains listed below, sequenced in a study of blood T cell repertoires in COVID-19. Repertoires were generated with immunoSEQ multiplex PCR, while TCRdb's copy carries only in-frame clones and drops some. This table holds 200,000 to 300,000 clones, roughly 76% found once. Material for sequencing was peripheral blood. Receptors originate from a woman older than 75 with COVID-19, enrolled during active disease.

This clone was picked up a small number of times. V and J are TRBV2 and TRBJ2-6, with D maybe TRBD2 (6 bases). CDR3 length equals 15 residues. Trimming left V 8 bases short and J 0 bases short, with 11 bases between. Germline assignment: CDR1 SNHLY and CDR2 FYNNEI. The CDR3 sequence is CASAAEGSGANVLTF. In DNA form, the CDR3 reads TGTGCCAGCGCCGCGGAGGGCTCTGGGGCCAACGTCCTGACTTTC.

The CDR3 here is CASSPGTSGRAETQYF. The CDR3 bases are TGTGCCAGCAGTCCCGGGACTAGCGGGAGGGCAGAGACCCAGTACTTC. The chain has TRBV28 and TRBJ2-5; 16 bases line up with TRBD2. The J segment lost 4 bases and the V segment lost 5 bases, leaving 4 bases of the junction unmatched. The germline gives CDR1 MDHEN, CDR2 SYDVKM. The CDR3 loop spans 16 amino acids. The full variable domain, with the rest looked up from reference TRBV28 and TRBJ2-5, is DVKVTQSSRYLVKRTGEKVFLECVQDMDHENMFWYRQDPGLGLRLIYFSYDVKMKEKGDIPEGYSVSREKKERFSLILESASTNQTSMYLCASSPGTSGRAETQYFGPGTRLLVL.

This clone was recorded once. J is TRBJ2-7 and V is TRBV6-2 or TRBV6-3; 11 bases align to TRBD1. V shed 6 bases, J shed 3 bases, and the junction held 7 bases outside the gene matches. The CDR3 runs 15 residues. CDR1 and CDR2 from the germline V gene are MNHEY and SVGEGT. CDR3 amino acids: CASRPAGTGGYEQYF. For the CDR3, the DNA is TGTGCCAGCAGACCTGCGGGGACAGGGGGCTACGAGCAGTACTTC.